These 19 T cell receptor beta chains were sequenced from one sample in a study of cytomegalovirus exposure and HLA in healthy donors. Clones were sequenced by immunoSEQ multiplex PCR, and TCRdb holds only the in-frame ones, with some missing. Among 170,000 or so clones listed, approximately 84% were seen once. Sequenced sample: PBMCs. The receptor source for this set is a woman younger than 35 in good health and CMV-seropositive.

V is TRBV7-2 and J is TRBJ2-7; D might be TRBD1 (7 bases). CDR1 SGHTA and CDR2 FQGNSA come from the germline V gene. This CDR3 has 15 amino acids. The ends were cut back, 6 bases at V and 0 bases at J, with 15 bases in the middle. CDR3 protein: CASSLSGDSSYEQYF. The DNA for the CDR3 is TGTGCCAGCAGTCTTTCGGGGGACAGCTCCTACGAGCAGTACTTC.

The chain recombines TRBV5-1 with TRBJ2-1, with D uncertain. Germline CDR1 is SGHRS and CDR2 is YFSETQ. CDR3 length equals 14 residues. The ends were cut back, 0 bases at V and 4 bases at J, with 8 bases in the middle. The CDR3 is CASSLVSLYNEQFF. The CDR3 DNA follows: TGCGCCAGCAGCTTGGTATCCCTATACAATGAGCAGTTCTTC.

This rearrangement joins TRBV5-4 to TRBJ2-7; a weak D match, TRBD1 (5 bases). CDR3 size: 13 residues. Trimming removed 4 bases from V and 2 bases from J, with 10 bases in between. Germline CDR1 is SGHNT and CDR2 is YYREEE (reference sequence). The CDR3 bases are TGTGCCAGCAGCCCAAGACAGACCTACGAGCAGTACTTC. It specifies CASSPRQTYEQYF. The full variable domain, with the rest looked up from reference TRBV5-4 and TRBJ2-7, is ETGVTQSPTHLIKTRGQQVTLRCSSQSGHNTVSWYQQALGQGPQFIFQYYREEENGRGNFPPRFSGLQFPNYSSELNVNALELDDSALYLCASSPRQTYEQYFGPGTRLTVT.

The genes are TRBV6-1 and TRBJ1-1; maybe TRBD1 (5 bases). The V gene's germline CDR1 is MNHNS and CDR2 SASEGT. This CDR3 is built from 15 residues. V was trimmed by 7 bases and J by 1 base, leaving 16 bases between them. The CDR3 is CASTKGRTRNTEAFF. CDR3 nucleotide sequence: TGTGCCAGCACCAAGGGGAGGACCAGGAACACTGAAGCTTTCTTT.

The chain links TRBV5-1 to TRBJ2-1; no definite D call. The V gene's germline CDR1 is SGHRS and CDR2 YFSETQ. V lost 5 bases and J lost 0, with 12 bases in between. This CDR3 comprises 15 residues. The CDR3: CASSPDRSSYNEQFF. CDR3 bases: TGCGCCAGCAGTCCAGACCGGAGCTCCTACAATGAGCAGTTCTTC.

The chain combines TRBV5-4 with TRBJ1-2, with 7 nucleotides matching TRBD1. After removal of 2 bases from V and 7 bases from J, the junction contained 14 bases not matched to a gene. CDR3 length: 16 amino acids. Germline assignment: CDR1 SGHNT and CDR2 YYREEE (reference sequence). CDR3: CASSFGRGQGVGGYTF. The CDR3 nucleotides read TGTGCCAGCAGCTTCGGGCGCGGGCAGGGGGTAGGTGGCTACACCTTC.

For this clone: Germline and junction disagree at one end, which may indicate a read error. The gene calls are TRBV5-1 and TRBJ1-2, with 10 bases aligning to TRBD1. From germline, CDR1 is SGHRS and CDR2 YFSETQ. The CDR3 is made up of 12 amino acids. The CDR3 sequence: CASSLGQGSITF. CDR3 DNA: TGCGCCAGCAGCCTGGGACAGGGGTCTATCACATTC.

The genes are TRBV7-9 and TRBJ1-1, with D possibly being TRBD1 (5 bases). This CDR3 is built from 13 residues. V gave up 6 bases and J gave up 3 bases, with 11 bases separating them. CDR1 and CDR2 from the germline V gene are SEHNR and FQNEAQ (reference sequence). The CDR3 DNA follows: TGTGCCAGCAGTCTTCAGGGTCACACTGAAGCTTTCTTT. Its protein is CASSLQGHTEAFF.

V usage is TRBV6-6 and J usage is TRBJ2-7; unclear D gene. V was shortened by 7 bases and J by 2 bases, with 18 bases between the two germline ends. CDR1 is MNHNY, CDR2 SVGAGI, per germline (reference sequence). The CDR3 totals 15 residues. CDR3 sequence reads: CASTKSIRLAYEQYF. The CDR3 DNA is TGTGCCAGCACCAAGTCGATACGGTTAGCCTACGAGCAGTACTTC.

This clone was seen a handful of times. This chain connects TRBV5-1 to TRBJ2-7, with 11 bases identical to TRBD1. The CDR3 contains 15 residues. Trimming cost V 4 bases and J 3 bases; bases outside gene matches: 6. Germline CDR1 SGHRS, CDR2 YFSETQ. The chain's CDR3 is CASSPTGTGGYEQYF. The CDR3 DNA reads as TGCGCCAGCAGCCCCACCGGGACAGGGGGCTACGAGCAGTACTTC.

The V call is TRBV6-5, the J call TRBJ1-4; D is possibly TRBD1 (5 bases). V gave up 4 bases and J gave up 3 bases, with 12 bases separating them. CDR3 size: 15 residues. Germline V gene sequence: CDR1 MNHEY, CDR2 SVGAGI. The CDR3 DNA reads TGTGCCAGCAGTTCTTTCCTGGGGCCTAATGAAAAACTGTTTTTT. As protein: CASSSFLGPNEKLFF.

The V call is TRBV15, the J call TRBJ1-1, with a possible D match to TRBD1 (5 bases). Between the trimmed V and J ends, which lost 3 bases and 0 bases, there was a span of 14 bases. This CDR3 has 16 residues. Per germline, CDR1 LNHNV and CDR2 YYDKDF (reference sequence). The CDR3 sequence is CATSRSDRYMNTEAFF. The CDR3 coding sequence is TGTGCCACCAGCAGGTCAGACAGATACATGAACACTGAAGCTTTCTTT.

This chain uses TRBV4-1 with TRBJ2-1; tentative D call: TRBD2 (6 bases). Germline CDR1 is MGHRA and CDR2 is YSYEKL. With 6 bases removed from V and 3 bases from J, the gap between germline ends came to 15 bases. The CDR3 is made up of 15 amino acids. The CDR3 region is CASRGNGRGYNEQFF. CDR3 nucleotides: TGCGCCAGCAGGGGAAACGGGCGGGGCTACAATGAGCAGTTCTTC.

The chain carries TRBV9 and TRBJ2-1, with 7 bases aligning to TRBD1. The trim removed 4 bases at V and 7 bases at J, leaving 14 bases unmatched. Germline lookup yields CDR1 SGDLS and CDR2 YYNGEE. The CDR3 sequence is 16 residues long. The chain's CDR3 is CASSRRDSQHVNEQFF. The CDR3 bases are TGTGCCAGCAGCAGACGGGACAGTCAGCACGTGAATGAGCAGTTCTTC.

A few counts support this clone. The chain is built from TRBV11-2 and TRBJ1-5; maybe TRBD1 (6 bases). The length of the CDR3 is 14 residues. V dropped 2 bases and J dropped 3 bases, with 8 bases sitting between them. CDR1 is SGHAT and CDR2 is FQNNGV in the germline V gene. CDR3 protein: CASSLTGLNQPQHF. Here the CDR3 DNA reads TGTGCCAGCAGCTTAACAGGGCTCAATCAGCCCCAGCATTTT.

This chain connects TRBV10-3 to TRBJ2-5, with D possibly TRBD2 on 6 matching bases. Germline CDR1 and CDR2: ENHRY and SYGVKD. This CDR3 is built from 18 residues. V lost 0 bases and J 5 bases, leaving 22 bases between the germline ends. The CDR3 nucleotides read TGTGCCATCAGTGAGTCCATTGGATCCGGGACTTTGGGCGAGACCCAGTACTTC. This codes for CAISESIGSGTLGETQYF.

The chain is built from TRBV15 and TRBJ1-3; TRBD1 is a possible D gene (6 bases). The CDR3 covers 16 residues. In germline, CDR1 is LNHNV, CDR2 YYDKDF (reference sequence). Between the trimmed V and J ends, which lost 0 bases and 3 bases, there was a span of 12 bases. The CDR3 loop reads CATSRDRGAGGNTIYF. The CDR3 DNA reads TGTGCCACCAGCAGAGATCGGGGGGCTGGTGGAAACACCATATATTTT.

This clone was observed a handful of times. The genes are TRBV9 and TRBJ1-5; TRBD1 matches 8 bases. Trimming at V came to 3 bases and at J to 1 base, leaving 3 bases not matched to a gene. Germline V gene data show CDR1 as SGDLS and CDR2 as YYNGEE. This CDR3 region has 15 residues. The CDR3 nucleotides are TGTGCCAGCAGCGCCGACAGGGGAAGCAATCAGCCCCAGCATTTT. Its protein is CASSADRGSNQPQHF. The whole variable domain, remainder taken from reference TRBV9 and TRBJ1-5, is DSGVTQTPKHLITATGQRVTLRCSPRSGDLSVYWYQQSLDQGLQFLIQYYNGEERAKGNILERFSAQQFPDLHSELNLSSLELGDSALYFCASSADRGSNQPQHFGDGTRLSIL.

This rearrangement joins TRBV29-1 to TRBJ1-1; TRBD1 is a possible D gene (6 bases). Germline CDR1 and CDR2: SQVTM and ANQGSEA. The CDR3 loop spans 14 amino acids. The V and J ends lost 4 bases and 1 base respectively, with 13 bases between them. The CDR3 loop reads CSVGQGTGNTEAFF. CDR3 sequence (DNA): TGCAGCGTTGGTCAGGGGACGGGGAACACTGAAGCTTTCTTT.